This entry lists 14 T cell receptor beta chains sequenced from one sample in a study of cytomegalovirus exposure and HLA in healthy donors. Clones were read by immunoSEQ multiplex PCR, and TCRdb kept only the in-frame ones, dropping some. The sample consists of some 180,000 clones, roughly 86% of them appearing once. Input material: PBMCs. The receptors stem from a man aged 25-40 years in good health and CMV-seropositive.

V is TRBV5-6 and J is TRBJ1-5; possible D gene TRBD1, 5 bases. This CDR3 has 15 amino acids. The V gene's germline CDR1 is SGHDT and CDR2 YYEEEE. Deletions cut 4 bases from V and 6 bases from J, with 17 bases between. This CDR3 reads CASSRGTLGGQPQHF. The CDR3 DNA is TGTGCCAGCAGCCGCGGGACCCTTGGGGGTCAGCCCCAGCATTTT.

This chain uses TRBV28 with TRBJ2-7; D not certain. In germline, CDR1 is MDHEN, CDR2 SYDVKM. Trimming stripped 2 bases from V and 0 bases from J, with 8 bases between. The CDR3 extends over 14 amino acids. The CDR3: CASSLNGFSYEQYF. Here the CDR3 DNA reads TGTGCCAGCAGTTTAAACGGGTTCTCCTACGAGCAGTACTTC.

The chain couples TRBV1 to TRBJ2-2; the D call TRBD2 from the table was never checked on the DNA. TRBV1 is an annotated pseudogene. The CDR3 runs to 16 residues. In DNA form, the CDR3 reads TGCACCAGCAGCCAAGACCAAGACTTGAACACCGGGGAGCTGTTTTTT. As protein: CTSSQDQDLNTGELFF.

The gene calls are TRBV28 and TRBJ2-7; D could derive from TRBD1 or TRBD2 (5 bases each). V shed 6 bases and J shed 3 bases, with 15 bases lying between them. This CDR3 has 14 amino acids. Germline lookup yields CDR1 MDHEN and CDR2 SYDVKM. CDR3 DNA sequence: TGTGCCAGCAGCAGGGTGGGACCACACTACGAGCAGTACTTC. It specifies CASSRVGPHYEQYF.

The chain recombines TRBV25-1 with TRBJ1-2, with a possible D match to TRBD1 (6 bases). Germline CDR1 MGHDK, CDR2 SYGVNS. This CDR3 has 15 amino acids. The V gene lost 5 bases and the J gene lost 3 bases, with 16 bases spanning the gap. For the CDR3, the DNA is TGTGCCAGCAGTTTATCGGGGGCGCCCCACTATGGCTACACCTTC. As protein: CASSLSGAPHYGYTF.

This chain links TRBV19 with TRBJ2-6, with D unresolved. This CDR3 comprises 15 residues. V was trimmed by 0 bases and J by 2 bases, leaving 5 bases between them. Germline lookup yields CDR1 LNHDA and CDR2 SQIVND (reference sequence). The DNA for the CDR3 is TGTGCCAGTAGTATAGATTCCCCTGGGGCCAACGTCCTGACTTTC. It specifies CASSIDSPGANVLTF. Complete variable domain (other parts from reference TRBV19 and TRBJ2-6): DGGITQSPKYLFRKEGQNVTLSCEQNLNHDAMYWYRQDPGQGLRLIYYSQIVNDFQKGDIAEGYSVSREKKESFPLTVTSAQKNPTAFYLCASSIDSPGANVLTFGAGSRLTVL.

This clone came up a few times. J is TRBJ1-2 and V is TRBV7-9; a possible D gene is TRBD1 (6 bases). With 7 bases removed from V and 4 bases from J, the gap between germline ends came to 16 bases. The CDR3 totals 14 residues. Germline values: CDR1 SEHNR, CDR2 FQNEAQ (reference sequence). The CDR3 sequence: CASTDRLSVYGYTF. In DNA, the CDR3 is TGTGCCAGCACGGACAGATTGTCCGTCTATGGCTACACCTTC.

This rearrangement joins TRBV15 to TRBJ2-1, with 10 nucleotides matching TRBD2. Trimming cost V 1 base and J 10 bases; bases outside gene matches: 10. This CDR3 is 16 amino acids long. Germline loops: CDR1 LNHNV, CDR2 YYDKDF (reference sequence). The CDR3 DNA is TGTGCCACCAGCAGAGCTAGCGGGGGAGCCAGATGGGAGCAGTTCTTC. Amino acid sequence: CATSRASGGARWEQFF.

The chain links TRBV6-6 to TRBJ2-7; no definite D call. Germline-derived CDR1 and CDR2 are MNHNY and SVGAGI (reference sequence). V lost 4 bases, J lost 1 base, and 8 bases lay in between. The CDR3 totals 13 residues. As DNA, the CDR3 is TGTGCCAGCAGTTCTAGGCCGTCCTACGAGCAGTACTTC. This gives the protein CASSSRPSYEQYF.

The chain uses TRBV9 and TRBJ2-1; TRBD1 might be the D (6 bases). The CDR3 has 13 residues. Trimming took 0 bases from V and 7 from J, leaving 8 bases between them. Germline values: CDR1 SGDLS, CDR2 YYNGEE. CDR3 region: CASSVGQGNEQFF. The CDR3 DNA reads TGTGCCAGCAGCGTAGGGCAGGGGAATGAGCAGTTCTTC. Full variable domain (remainder filled in from reference TRBV9 and TRBJ2-1): DSGVTQTPKHLITATGQRVTLRCSPRSGDLSVYWYQQSLDQGLQFLIQYYNGEERAKGNILERFSAQQFPDLHSELNLSSLELGDSALYFCASSVGQGNEQFFGPGTRLTVL.

The chain recombines TRBV4-3 with TRBJ2-5; no clear D gene. The CDR3 is made up of 15 amino acids. CDR1 and CDR2 from the germline V gene are LGHNA and YSLEER. V lost 0 bases and J lost 2, with 10 bases in between. The CDR3 DNA reads as TGCGCCAGCAGCCAAGACTCAGACACACAAGAGACCCAGTACTTC. Its translation: CASSQDSDTQETQYF.

The genes are TRBV6-6 and TRBJ2-6, with D perhaps assigned TRBD1 or TRBD2 (5 bases each). The V end was cut by 2 bases, the J end by 1 base, with 6 bases between. In germline, CDR1 is MNHNY, CDR2 SVGAGI (reference sequence). The CDR3 is 15 residues long. The CDR3 loop is CASSYEGSGANVLTF. The DNA of the CDR3 is TGTGCCAGCAGTTACGAGGGGTCTGGGGCCAACGTCCTGACTTTC.

Written as DNA, the CDR3 is TGTGCCAGTGAATTAGCGGGAGGCTTTTGGGATACGCAGTATTTT. Protein: CASELAGGFWDTQYF. The chain joins TRBV6-6 to TRBJ2-3, with 10 bases aligning to TRBD2. V shed 9 bases and J 6 bases; nucleotides not matched to a gene: 12. Germline loops: CDR1 MNHNY, CDR2 SVGAGI (reference sequence). The CDR3 spans 15 residues.

The CDR3 nucleotides read TGTGCCAGTAGTATTGCCAGGGACACTGAAGCTTTCTTT. Its translation is CASSIARDTEAFF. The V gene is TRBV19, the J gene TRBJ1-1; tentatively, D is TRBD1 (5 bases). Per germline, CDR1 LNHDA and CDR2 SQIVND (reference sequence). Trimming removed 3 bases from V and 3 bases from J, with 8 bases in between. CDR3 length equals 13 residues.